This TCR beta chain was profiled in a study of beta chain features in type 1 diabetes (dated by TCRdb to 2016 to 2018). Describing the broader study: Patients and healthy donors did not differ in mean age, gender distribution, total cell number or subset yield. A total of over 95,000,000 sorted cells were examined across all samples, and RNA yield correlated strongly with the number of cells per subset. Regulatory and stem cell-like memory subsets were isolated from only 8 patients and about eight healthy donors, whereas naive and central memory subsets came from all 28 donors. In the study, TCRB repertoires of sorted circulating CD4+ T cell subsets from recently diagnosed type 1 diabetes patients were compared with those of matched healthy donors. Overall results and qualifications from the work: A moderate but significant shortening of TCRB CDR3 length was observed in type 1 diabetes patients in all four CD4+ subsets. Patients with type 1 diabetes made fewer insertions and deleted more nucleotides at VDJ recombination sites, implying thymic rearrangement abnormalities. Naive, central memory and regulatory TCRB repertoires appeared to be more similar among patients than among healthy donors. Because cDNA rather than genomic DNA was sequenced, highly expressing activated cells could have been over-represented, although no difference in activation and CD3 levels was found between groups. Only small numbers of individuals were included in the HLA sub-analyses, which left unresolved whether HLA type had any influence on TCRB rearrangement. PCR might favor shorter templates, but patient and control samples were amplified and corrected together, so any skew would affect both groups equally.

The V end loses 3 bases and the J end loses 5 bases, and a stretch of 11 bases separates them. The CDR3 holds 13 amino acids from the cysteine to the phenylalanine. The read is trimmed to its CDR3 DNA, 39 bases read in frame from base 1. CDR1 and CDR2 (GTSNPN, SVGIG) derive from the germline V gene (reference sequence). Each donor gave one peripheral blood draw, averaging roughly 0.11 L, which was collected into heparinised tubes. Using a panel that included CD45RO, CCR7, CD25, CD127, CD95 and CD27, naive, central memory, regulatory and stem cell-like memory CD4+ T cells were sorted on a BD FACSAria II. All sorted populations exceeded 95% purity. PBMCs were separated immediately by Lymphoprep density gradient centrifugation and were stained directly, without being cultured. Samples were stained and sorted in pairs, with one healthy donor and one patient per experiment, so that batch effects were minimized.

All of the isolated RNA was reverse transcribed with the High Capacity cDNA Reverse Transcription Kit, so expressed TCRB transcripts were sequenced. Deep immunoSEQ sequencing was applied to naive, central memory and regulatory T cell samples, giving an average of roughly 3.3 million total reads per sample. Sorted cells were lysed in RLT buffer and RNA was extracted with DNase-treated RNeasy Micro or Mini kits, depending on cell number. Each cell subset was processed on its own to prevent cross-contamination, while patient and healthy donor samples were processed together. Using the immunoSEQ multiplex PCR, TCRB sequences were amplified from cDNA into 87-bp fragments spanning the CDR3 region. Sequencing of the amplicons was done on the Illumina HiSeq platform. From the authors' description of their analysis: Synthetic template baselines were used to correct PCR bias computationally, reads within Hamming distance 2 were collapsed together, and singletons that could not be merged were discarded. By aligning reads against IMGT, V, D and J genes, CDR3 length, and insertions or deletions at six rearrangement sites were assigned. Within each subset, clonotype counts were normalized to the number of sorted cells before true diversity and Gini coefficients were calculated with the tcR R package. Repertoire sharing was quantified using the overlap coefficient calculated on TCRB nucleotide sequences. Out-of-frame TCRB sequences from naive cells were analyzed as a proxy for the pre-selection repertoire. Not all clones reach the TCRdb copy of this immuneACCESS table, which keeps in-frame sequences only. Checked studies attribute under half of the gap to unresolved V genes and leave the rest unexplained. D and trimming were read from the DNA, whereas the V and J calls and clone size are those reported in that table. This sample comprises 200,000 to 250,000 clones, roughly two thirds of them detected only once. The leading ten clones occupy 0.053% of the sample.

Comment on this clone: The antigen it recognizes is unknown. The input lacks base qualities; no much larger clone sits a single base away.

This clonotype originated in a man younger than 45 in good health. This chain is built from TRBV30 and TRBJ1-5; possibly the D gene is TRBD1, per 5 matching bases. Sequencing was performed on naive CD4+ T cells from blood. The intended sense of this specimen's cell subset or site label: true naive CD4+ T cells. The DNA reads TGTGCCTGGAGCAGGGAGGTCGATCAGCCCCAGCATTTT. Its translation reads: CAWSREVDQPQHF.